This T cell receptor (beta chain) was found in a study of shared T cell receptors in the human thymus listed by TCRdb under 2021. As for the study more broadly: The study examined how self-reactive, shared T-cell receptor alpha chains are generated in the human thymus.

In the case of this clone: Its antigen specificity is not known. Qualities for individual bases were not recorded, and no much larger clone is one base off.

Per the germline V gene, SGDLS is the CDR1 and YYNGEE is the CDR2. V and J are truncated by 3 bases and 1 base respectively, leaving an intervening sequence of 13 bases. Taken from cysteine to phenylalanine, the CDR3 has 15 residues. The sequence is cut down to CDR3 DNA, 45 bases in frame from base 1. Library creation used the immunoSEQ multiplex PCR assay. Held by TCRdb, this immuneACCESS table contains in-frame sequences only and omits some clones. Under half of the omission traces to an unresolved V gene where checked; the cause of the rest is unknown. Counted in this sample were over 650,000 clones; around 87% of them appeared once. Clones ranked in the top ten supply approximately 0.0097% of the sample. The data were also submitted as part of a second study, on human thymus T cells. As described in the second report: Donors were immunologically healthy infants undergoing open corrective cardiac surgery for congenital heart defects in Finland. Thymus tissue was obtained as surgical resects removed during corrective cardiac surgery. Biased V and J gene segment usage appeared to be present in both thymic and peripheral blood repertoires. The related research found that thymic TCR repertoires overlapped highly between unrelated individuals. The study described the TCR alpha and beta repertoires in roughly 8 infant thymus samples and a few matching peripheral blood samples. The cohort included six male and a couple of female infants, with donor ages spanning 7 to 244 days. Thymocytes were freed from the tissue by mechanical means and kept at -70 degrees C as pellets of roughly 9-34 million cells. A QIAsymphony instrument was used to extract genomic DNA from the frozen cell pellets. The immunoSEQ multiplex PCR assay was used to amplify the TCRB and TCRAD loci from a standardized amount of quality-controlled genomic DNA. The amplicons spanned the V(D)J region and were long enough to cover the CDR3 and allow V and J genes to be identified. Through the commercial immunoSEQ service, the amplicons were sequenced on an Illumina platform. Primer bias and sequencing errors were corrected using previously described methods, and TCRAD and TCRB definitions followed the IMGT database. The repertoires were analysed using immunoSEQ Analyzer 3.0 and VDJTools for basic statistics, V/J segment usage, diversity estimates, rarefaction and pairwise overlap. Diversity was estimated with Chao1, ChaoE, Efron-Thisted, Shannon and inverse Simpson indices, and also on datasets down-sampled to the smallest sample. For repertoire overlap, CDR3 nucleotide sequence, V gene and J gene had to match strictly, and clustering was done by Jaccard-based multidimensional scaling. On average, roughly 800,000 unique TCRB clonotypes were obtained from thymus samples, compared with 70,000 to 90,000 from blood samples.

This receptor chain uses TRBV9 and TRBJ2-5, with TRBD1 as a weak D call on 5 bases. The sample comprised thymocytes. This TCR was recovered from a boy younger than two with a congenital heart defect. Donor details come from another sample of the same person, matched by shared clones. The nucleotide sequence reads TGTGCCAGCAGCGCCCTGGACAACCTCCAAGAGACCCAGTACTTC. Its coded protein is CASSALDNLQETQYF.